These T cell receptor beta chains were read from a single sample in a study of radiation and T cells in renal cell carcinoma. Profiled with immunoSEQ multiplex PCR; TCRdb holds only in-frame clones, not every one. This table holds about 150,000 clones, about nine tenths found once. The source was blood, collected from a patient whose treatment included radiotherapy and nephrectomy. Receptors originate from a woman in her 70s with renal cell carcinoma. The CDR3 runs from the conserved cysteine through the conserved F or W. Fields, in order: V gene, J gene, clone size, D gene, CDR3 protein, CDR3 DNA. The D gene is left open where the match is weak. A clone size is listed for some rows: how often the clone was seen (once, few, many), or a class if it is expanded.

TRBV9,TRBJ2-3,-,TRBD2,CASSTPTSGVASTDTQYF,TGTGCCAGCAGCACCCCGACTAGCGGGGTTGCTAGCACAGATACGCAGTATTTT
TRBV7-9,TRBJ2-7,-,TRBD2,CASSPQLAGRTYEQYF,TGTGCCAGCAGCCCCCAACTAGCGGGGCGTACCTACGAGCAGTACTTC
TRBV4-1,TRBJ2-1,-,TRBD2,CASRTSAGGTYNEQFF,TGCGCCAGCAGAACTTCTGCGGGGGGAACCTACAATGAGCAGTTCTTC
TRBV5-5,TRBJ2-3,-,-,CASSLGGVGTDTQYF,TGTGCCAGCAGCTTGGGTGGGGTAGGCACAGATACGCAGTATTTT
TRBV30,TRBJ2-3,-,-,CACFSTDTDTQYF,TGTGCCTGTTTTTCGACAGACACAGATACGCAGTATTTT
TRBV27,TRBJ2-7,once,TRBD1,CASSLKTGGYEQYF,TGTGCCAGCAGTCTAAAGACAGGGGGCTACGAGCAGTACTTC
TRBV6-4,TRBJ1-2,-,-,CASRAAAGDKGYTF,TGTGCCAGCAGGGCTGCGGCAGGGGATAAGGGCTACACCTTC
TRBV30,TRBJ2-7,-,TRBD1,CASGTGVSEQYF,TGTGCCAGTGGGACAGGGGTCAGCGAGCAGTACTTC
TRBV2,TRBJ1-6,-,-,CASSIAPVRNSPLHF,TGTGCCAGCAGTATTGCTCCAGTGAGGAATTCACCCCTCCACTTT
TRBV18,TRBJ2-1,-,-,CASSRARGAYNEQFF,TGTGCCAGCTCACGCGCCAGGGGGGCCTACAATGAGCAGTTCTTC
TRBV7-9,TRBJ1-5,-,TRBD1,CASSLAVTGVSNQPQHF,TGTGCCAGCAGCTTAGCGGTGACAGGGGTGAGCAATCAGCCCCAGCATTTT
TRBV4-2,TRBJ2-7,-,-,CASSQGLNSYEQYF,TGTGCCAGCAGCCAAGGACTCAACTCCTACGAGCAGTACTTC
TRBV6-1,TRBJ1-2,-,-,CASSIGTYGYTF,TGTGCCAGCAGTATTGGGACCTATGGCTACACCTTC
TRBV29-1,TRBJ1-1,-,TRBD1,CSVKGTGLNTEAFF,TGCAGCGTTAAGGGGACAGGACTGAACACTGAAGCTTTCTTT
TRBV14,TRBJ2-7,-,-,CASSQVVGATGEQYF,TGTGCCAGCAGCCAAGTTGTGGGGGCTACGGGCGAGCAGTACTTC
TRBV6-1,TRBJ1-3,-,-,CASSQGAGATGNTIYF,TGTGCCAGCAGTCAAGGGGCCGGGGCTACGGGAAACACCATATATTTT
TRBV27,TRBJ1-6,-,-,CASSLSAYNSPLHF,TGTGCCAGCAGTTTATCTGCGTATAATTCACCCCTCCACTTT
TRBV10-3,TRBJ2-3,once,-,CATRDAFPDTQYF,TGTGCCACTCGGGACGCCTTCCCAGATACGCAGTATTTT
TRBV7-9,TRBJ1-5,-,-,CASSSTGNQPQHF,TGTGCCAGCAGCTCGACAGGCAATCAGCCCCAGCATTTT
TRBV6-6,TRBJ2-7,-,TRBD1,CASTSGGTGTYEQYF,TGTGCCAGCACCTCAGGAGGGACAGGGACCTACGAGCAGTACTTC
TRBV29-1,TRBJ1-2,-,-,CSVVPGLDGYTF,TGCAGCGTTGTTCCGGGGTTGGATGGCTACACCTTC
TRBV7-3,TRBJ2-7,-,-,CASSPSFAYEQYF,TGTGCCAGCAGCCCCTCCTTCGCGTACGAGCAGTACTTC
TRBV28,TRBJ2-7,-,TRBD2,CASSLLAVYEQYF,TGTGCCAGCAGTTTGCTAGCGGTTTACGAGCAGTACTTC
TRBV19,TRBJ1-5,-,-,CASTLGANQPQHF,TGTGCCAGTACCCTCGGGGCCAATCAGCCCCAGCATTTT
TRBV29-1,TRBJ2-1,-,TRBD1,CSADRDRGDNEQFF,TGCAGCGCTGACCGGGACAGGGGTGACAATGAGCAGTTCTTC
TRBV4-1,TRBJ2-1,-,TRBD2,CASSQEPSGGPNDEQFF,TGCGCCAGCAGCCAAGAGCCTAGCGGGGGTCCCAACGATGAGCAGTTCTTC
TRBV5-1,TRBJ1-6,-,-,CASSAGTSYNSPLHF,TGCGCCAGCAGCGCCGGGACATCTTATAATTCACCCCTCCACTTT
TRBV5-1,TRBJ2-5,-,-,CASSFGPGVGETQYF,TGCGCCAGCAGCTTTGGTCCGGGGGTCGGGGAGACCCAGTACTTC
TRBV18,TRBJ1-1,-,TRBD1,CASSPRTGGLQNTEAFF,TGTGCCAGCTCACCAAGGACAGGGGGCTTACAGAACACTGAAGCTTTCTTT
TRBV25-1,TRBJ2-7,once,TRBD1,CASSPGFGLGGIEQYF,TGTGCCAGCAGCCCGGGTTTCGGGTTAGGGGGCATAGAGCAGTACTTC
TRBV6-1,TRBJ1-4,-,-,CASSDAIGEKLFF,TGTGCCAGCAGTGATGCCATAGGGGAAAAACTGTTTTTT
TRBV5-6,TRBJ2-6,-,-,CASSAAGYGANVLTF,TGTGCCAGCAGCGCTGCGGGGTATGGGGCCAACGTCCTGACTTTC
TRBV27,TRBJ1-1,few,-,CASNSNTAPRNTEAFF,TGTGCCAGCAATTCCAATACGGCCCCCAGGAACACTGAAGCTTTCTTT
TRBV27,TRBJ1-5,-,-,CASSRQHF,TGTGCCAGCAGCCGGCAGCATTTT
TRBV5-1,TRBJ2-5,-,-,CASSLGARTQETQYF,TGCGCCAGCAGCTTGGGGGCCCGTACCCAAGAGACCCAGTACTTC
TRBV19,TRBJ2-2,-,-,CASSILEAHTGELFF,TGTGCCAGTAGTATATTAGAGGCCCACACCGGGGAGCTGTTTTTT
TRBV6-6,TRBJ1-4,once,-,CASSYGQGLKLFF,TGTGCCAGCAGTTACGGGCAGGGGTTGAAACTGTTTTTT
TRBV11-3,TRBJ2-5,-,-,CASSLEGGSRGETQYF,TGTGCCAGCAGCTTAGAGGGGGGATCCCGGGGAGAGACCCAGTACTTC
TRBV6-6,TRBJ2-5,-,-,CASSYPASKETQYF,TGTGCCAGCAGTTACCCGGCCAGCAAAGAGACCCAGTACTTC
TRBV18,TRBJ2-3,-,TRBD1,CASSPSTGTGDGAQYF,TGTGCCAGCTCACCATCGACAGGGACAGGGGACGGGGCGCAGTATTTT
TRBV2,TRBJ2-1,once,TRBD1,CASSGGQGSEQFF,TGTGCCAGCAGTGGGGGACAGGGGAGTGAGCAGTTCTTC
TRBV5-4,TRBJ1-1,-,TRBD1,CASSLYQGALEAFF,TGTGCCAGCAGCCTGTACCAGGGGGCCCTTGAAGCTTTCTTT
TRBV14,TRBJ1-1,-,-,CASSQVRGVTEAFF,TGTGCCAGCAGCCAAGTTCGGGGGGTCACTGAAGCTTTCTTT
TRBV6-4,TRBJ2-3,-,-,CASSDGEASNTQYF,TGTGCCAGCAGTGACGGGGAGGCTAGTAATACGCAGTATTTT
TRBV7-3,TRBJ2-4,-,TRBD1,CASSRDRVANIQYF,TGTGCCAGCAGCCGAGACAGGGTCGCAAACATTCAGTACTTC
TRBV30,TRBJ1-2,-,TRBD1,CAWTPIPGTGGEGGYGYTF,TGTGCCTGGACCCCTATACCCGGGACAGGGGGCGAAGGAGGATATGGCTACACCTTC
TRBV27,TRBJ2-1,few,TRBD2,CASSSGGAFNEQFF,TGTGCCAGCAGTTCCGGGGGGGCCTTCAATGAGCAGTTCTTC
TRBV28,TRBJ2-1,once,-,CASGPYPSSYNEQFF,TGTGCCAGCGGCCCGTATCCTAGCTCCTACAATGAGCAGTTCTTC
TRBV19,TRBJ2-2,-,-,CASTKGPKNTGELFF,TGTGCCAGTACCAAAGGGCCGAAGAACACCGGGGAGCTGTTTTTT
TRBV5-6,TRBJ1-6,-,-,CASSLDTYNSPLHF,TGTGCCAGCAGCTTGGACACCTATAATTCACCCCTCCACTTT
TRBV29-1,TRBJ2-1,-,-,CSVADFVEQFF,TGCAGCGTTGCAGATTTCGTTGAGCAGTTCTTC
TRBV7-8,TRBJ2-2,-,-,CASSLPGTTGELFF,TGTGCCAGCAGCTTACCCGGGACCACCGGGGAGCTGTTTTTT
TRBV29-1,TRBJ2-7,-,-,CSVRGMGQFYEQYF,TGCAGCGTCCGGGGGATGGGCCAATTCTACGAGCAGTACTTC
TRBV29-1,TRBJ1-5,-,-,CSVRTANNQPQHF,TGCAGCGTTAGGACAGCTAACAATCAGCCCCAGCATTTT
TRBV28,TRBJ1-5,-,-,CASSPRLYSNQPQHF,TGTGCCAGCTCGCCCAGGCTCTATAGCAATCAGCCCCAGCATTTT
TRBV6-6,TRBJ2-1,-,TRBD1,CAVYRDSPANEQFF,TGTGCCGTATACCGGGACAGCCCAGCCAATGAGCAGTTCTTC
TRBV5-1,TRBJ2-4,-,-,CASSSPELAKNIQYF,TGCGCCAGCAGCTCACCTGAGCTAGCCAAAAACATTCAGTACTTC
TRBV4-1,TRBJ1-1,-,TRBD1,CASSLGQGLRTEAFF,TGCGCCAGCAGCCTTGGACAGGGGTTGCGCACTGAAGCTTTCTTT
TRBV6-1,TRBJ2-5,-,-,CASSVLALQETQYF,TGTGCCAGCAGTGTTTTAGCGTTACAAGAGACCCAGTACTTC